A single sample is the source of the 19 T cell receptor beta chains below, sequenced in a study of a mutant IDH1 vaccine in newly diagnosed glioma. The time point is: week 11, during vaccination. It was 300 ug of mutant IDH1 20-mer peptide that made up each vaccine dose, given with topical imiquimod. These receptors' antigens are unknown. The repertoire was sequenced with immunoSEQ multiplex PCR; TCRdb's copy has only in-frame clones and lacks some. The sample yields around 60,000 clones, about 88% seen once. This specimen consisted of PBMCs, obtained from a glioma patient whose treatment included an IDH1 peptide vaccine. The receptors were sampled from a woman aged 50 to 60 with glioma.

The chain joins TRBV27 to TRBJ1-1, with TRBD1 as a possible D gene (5 bases). The CDR3 spans 14 residues. In germline, CDR1 is MNHEY, CDR2 SMNVEV (reference sequence). Trimming cost V 0 bases and J 4 bases, with 9 bases left between them. The CDR3 here is CASSLSGQGTEAFF. The CDR3 coding sequence is TGTGCCAGCAGTTTATCTGGTCAGGGCACTGAAGCTTTCTTT.

The chain recombines TRBV5-1 with TRBJ1-3; no firm D call. CDR3 size: 16 residues. V was trimmed by 1 base and J by 0 bases, leaving 11 bases between them. Germline CDR1 reads SGHRS; CDR2 reads YFSETQ. The CDR3 DNA reads as TGCGCCAGCAGCTTGAACAGCCAGATCTCTGGAAACACCATATATTTT. Its protein product is CASSLNSQISGNTIYF.

The chain carries TRBV5-4 and TRBJ2-2; 10 bases are shared with TRBD1. Germline values: CDR1 SGHNT, CDR2 YYREEE (reference sequence). J gave up 6 bases and V 2 bases, and 7 bases lay outside the gene matches. The CDR3 length is 16 residues. CDR3 nucleotide sequence: TGTGCCAGCAGCTTTTGGGACAGGGGCGGCGCCGGGGAGCTGTTTTTT. It yields the protein CASSFWDRGGAGELFF.

The chain uses TRBV5-1 and TRBJ2-7; TRBD1 matches at 11 bases. In germline, CDR1 is SGHRS, CDR2 YFSETQ. Unmatched junction bases numbered 5, after V lost 4 bases and J lost 5 bases. CDR3 length equals 14 residues. CDR3 amino acids: CASSTRDRGNEQYF. The CDR3 coding sequence is TGCGCCAGCAGCACGAGGGACAGGGGGAACGAGCAGTACTTC.

V gene TRBV27 combines with J gene TRBJ1-2; 10 bases agree with TRBD1. CDR1 and CDR2 from the germline V gene are MNHEY and SMNVEV (reference sequence). J lost 4 bases, V lost 3 bases, and 2 bases had no gene match. This CDR3 spans 14 amino acids. The CDR3 sequence is CASSFGTGAYGYTF. CDR3 in DNA: TGTGCCAGCAGTTTCGGGACAGGGGCCTATGGCTACACCTTC.

In DNA, the CDR3 is TGTGCCAGCAGCCGTACTAGCGGGGGGGTTTCCTACGAGCAGTACTTC. It is translated as CASSRTSGGVSYEQYF. V is TRBV7-9 and J is TRBJ2-7; 13 bases line up with TRBD2. The CDR3 has 16 residues. Germline trimming cut 5 bases from V and 1 base from J; bases unmatched to any gene: 5. Germline V gene data show CDR1 as SEHNR and CDR2 as FQNEAQ (reference sequence).

In this sample, this clone turned up a few times. The V call is TRBV19, the J call TRBJ1-6, with 7 positions matching TRBD1. The CDR3 contains 15 residues. J gave up 5 bases and V 1 base, and 2 bases lay outside the gene matches. Germline V gene lookup returns CDR1 LNHDA and CDR2 SQIVND (reference sequence). The CDR3: CASSIVDRDNSPLHF. The CDR3 DNA follows: TGTGCCAGTAGTATAGTTGACAGGGATAATTCACCCCTCCACTTT.

V and J are TRBV6-1 and TRBJ1-5; D is perhaps TRBD1 (5 bases). CDR1 and CDR2 from the germline V gene are MNHNS and SASEGT. The CDR3 runs to 15 residues. With 3 bases removed from V and 11 bases from J, the gap between germline ends came to 20 bases. CDR3 loop: CASSDPGTAEETQHF. In nucleotides, the CDR3 is TGTGCCAGCAGTGACCCGGGGACGGCGGAGGAAACCCAGCATTTT.

This sequence joins TRBV10-3 and TRBJ2-3, with TRBD1 matching over 9 bases. Looked up from germline, CDR1 is ENHRY and CDR2 is SYGVKD. With 5 bases clipped from V and 3 bases from J, the junction kept 6 bases outside the gene matches. The CDR3 has 15 amino acids. This CDR3 reads CAISPGQGRTDTQYF. The CDR3 nucleotides are TGTGCCATCAGTCCGGGACAGGGACGGACAGATACGCAGTATTTT.

The gene calls are TRBV2 and TRBJ1-6; D is undetermined. Per the germline V gene, CDR1 is SNHLY and CDR2 is FYNNEI. V shed 9 bases and J shed 10 bases, with 19 bases lying between them. This CDR3 region has 14 residues. The chain's CDR3 is CARGGAAPQSPLHF. CDR3 bases: TGTGCCAGGGGTGGTGCGGCACCCCAGTCACCCCTCCACTTT.

This clone has more than one count but fewer than ten. The rearrangement links TRBV5-4 to TRBJ1-1; no reliable D call. The germline CDR1 and CDR2 sequences are SGHNT and YYREEE (reference sequence). The V end was cut by 0 bases, the J end by 3 bases, with 6 bases between. The CDR3 runs to 13 residues. The chain's CDR3 is CASSLAGDTEAFF. The CDR3 DNA sequence: TGTGCCAGCAGCTTGGCAGGAGACACTGAAGCTTTCTTT. Looking up the rest from reference TRBV5-4 and TRBJ1-1 gives the full variable domain: ETGVTQSPTHLIKTRGQQVTLRCSSQSGHNTVSWYQQALGQGPQFIFQYYREEENGRGNFPPRFSGLQFPNYSSELNVNALELDDSALYLCASSLAGDTEAFFGQGTRLTVV.

The gene calls are TRBV5-1 and TRBJ2-1, with TRBD1 matching 8 bases. The CDR3 totals 16 residues. J was trimmed by 4 bases and V by 4 bases; bases with no gene match: 10. Per germline, CDR1 SGHRS and CDR2 YFSETQ. The CDR3 DNA reads TGCGCCAGCAGCCCGGCCCCTCAGGGGGCATACAATGAGCAGTTCTTC. Its translation: CASSPAPQGAYNEQFF.

The V and J genes are TRBV6-1 and TRBJ1-5; TRBD1 aligns across 7 bases. CDR1 MNHNS and CDR2 SASEGT come from the germline V gene. The CDR3 has 15 residues. Germline trimming cut 2 bases from V and 6 bases from J; bases unmatched to any gene: 7. CDR3 in amino acids: CASSETRGGGQPQHF. The CDR3 DNA reads TGTGCCAGCAGTGAAACCCGAGGGGGCGGTCAGCCCCAGCATTTT.

This clone was counted once. The rearrangement links TRBV12-5 to TRBJ1-2, with D unresolved. V lost 2 bases, J lost 8 bases, and 12 bases lay in between. Germline assignment: CDR1 LGHNT and CDR2 FRNRAP. This CDR3 has 13 amino acids. CDR3 sequence (DNA): TGTGCTAGTGGTTTGACCCCCCCGGGAGGCTACACCTTC. Translation gives CASGLTPPGGYTF. Supplemented by reference TRBV12-5 and TRBJ1-2, the full variable domain reads DARVTQTPRHKVTEMGQEVTMRCQPILGHNTVFWYRQTMMQGLELLAYFRNRAPLDDSGMPKDRFSAEMPDATLATLKIQPSEPRDSAVYFCASGLTPPGGYTFGSGTRLTVV.

The V call is TRBV5-1, the J call TRBJ1-5, with no clear D. CDR1 and CDR2 (germline): SGHRS, YFSETQ. The CDR3 spans 13 residues. V lost 0 bases to trimming and J lost 5 bases, with 6 bases between them. The CDR3 reads CASSLGLDQPQHF. In nucleotides, the CDR3 is TGCGCCAGCAGCTTGGGGCTAGATCAGCCCCAGCATTTT.

This clone was seen a few times. The V call is TRBV10-1, the J call TRBJ1-1; no clear D. Germline V CDR1 and CDR2: WNHNN, SYGVQD (reference sequence). Deletions cut 0 bases from V and 5 bases from J, with 13 bases between. The CDR3 runs 15 residues. CDR3 in amino acids: CASSESGGVETEAFF. The DNA for the CDR3 is TGCGCCAGCAGTGAGTCAGGAGGAGTAGAGACTGAAGCTTTCTTT.

V is TRBV6-5 and J is TRBJ1-2, with 10 bases lining up with TRBD1. The length of the CDR3 is 13 residues. V was pared by 6 bases and J by 6 bases, with 4 bases of the junction left unmatched. Germline V gene lookup returns CDR1 MNHEY and CDR2 SVGAGI. The CDR3 DNA sequence: TGTGCCAGCAGCTCCGGGACAGGGGATGGCTACACCTTC. It specifies CASSSGTGDGYTF.

This rearrangement joins TRBV10-3 to TRBJ1-3; D remains unclear. CDR3 size: 13 residues. Germline CDR1 is ENHRY and CDR2 is SYGVKD. The germline V and J ends were trimmed by 10 bases and 0 bases, with 10 bases remaining between them. This chain's CDR3 is CASRDYSGNTIYF. As DNA, the CDR3 is TGTGCCAGCCGGGATTACTCTGGAAACACCATATATTTT.

This rearrangement joins TRBV5-1 to TRBJ2-3; TRBD2 agrees at 10 bases. There are 16 residues in the CDR3. V was pared by 2 bases and J by 1 base, with 4 bases of the junction left unmatched. The germline CDR1 and CDR2 sequences are SGHRS and YFSETQ. DNA of the CDR3: TGCGCCAGCAGCTTCGGGACTAGCGAACGCACAGATACGCAGTATTTT. Translated, it gives CASSFGTSERTDTQYF.